These 32 T cell receptor beta chains originate from one sample sequenced in a study of Ad26.COV2.S vaccination and SARS-CoV-2 variants. Treatment in this sample: some 20 received Ad26.COV2.S at low or high dose, single or two shots; 5 received placebo; per-sample allocation not given. All samples were drawn on day 63, counting from the first vaccine or placebo injection. The repertoire was sequenced with immunoSEQ multiplex PCR; TCRdb's copy has only in-frame clones and lacks some. The sample yields hundreds of thousands of clones, roughly 91% seen once. The sequencing here drew on peripheral blood, taken in a trial of Ad26.COV2.S vaccine versus placebo. The origin of the receptors is a person aged 18-65 years who received the Ad26.COV2.S COVID-19 vaccine or a placebo.

The chain combines TRBV6-5 with TRBJ2-1; 7 positions match TRBD2. The V and J ends lost 0 bases and 7 bases, in that order; junction bases with no gene match: 9. The CDR3 consists of 16 residues. Germline V gives CDR1 MNHEY, CDR2 SVGAGI. Written as DNA, the CDR3 is TGTGCCAGCAGTTACTCCGTGGCTAGCGGTGGGAATGAGCAGTTCTTC. This encodes CASSYSVASGGNEQFF.

This chain joins TRBV9 and TRBJ1-2; D is unclear. V lost 0 bases and J lost 4, with 10 bases in between. CDR3 length equals 14 residues. Germline loops: CDR1 SGDLS, CDR2 YYNGEE. The CDR3 sequence is CASSVAGTAYGYTF. CDR3 nucleotide sequence: TGTGCCAGCAGCGTAGCCGGTACAGCCTATGGCTACACCTTC. The whole variable domain, remainder taken from reference TRBV9 and TRBJ1-2, is DSGVTQTPKHLITATGQRVTLRCSPRSGDLSVYWYQQSLDQGLQFLIQYYNGEERAKGNILERFSAQQFPDLHSELNLSSLELGDSALYFCASSVAGTAYGYTFGSGTRLTVV.

CDR3 residues: CASSQSVTGELFF. The CDR3 DNA is TGTGCCAGCTCACAGTCCGTCACCGGGGAGCTGTTTTTT. The chain links TRBV18 to TRBJ2-2; D unclear. The ends were cut back, 4 bases at V and 4 bases at J, with 7 bases in the middle. CDR3 size: 13 residues. In germline, CDR1 is KGHSH, CDR2 LQKENI. The whole variable domain, filled in from reference TRBV18 and TRBJ2-2, reads NAGVMQNPRHLVRRRGQEARLRCSPMKGHSHVYWYRQLPEEGLKFMVYLQKENIIDESGMPKERFSAEFPKEGPSILRIQQVVRGDSAAYFCASSQSVTGELFFGEGSRLTVL.

This clone was seen more than once but under ten times. The chain has TRBV3-1 (or the pseudogene TRBV3-2) and TRBJ2-7, with a possible D match to TRBD1 (6 bases). V dropped 4 bases and J dropped 1 base, with 8 bases sitting between them. This CDR3 has 13 residues. Germline CDR1 reads LGHDT; CDR2 reads YNNKEL (reference sequence). In nucleotides, the CDR3 is TGTGCCAGCAGCCGGACAGCGTCCTACGAGCAGTACTTC. This gives the protein CASSRTASYEQYF.

This chain joins TRBV6-2 or TRBV6-3 and TRBJ2-1; the D is unclear. The germline gives CDR1 MNHEY, CDR2 SVGEGT. The length of the CDR3 is 13 residues. V lost 0 bases, J lost 7 bases, and 7 bases lay in between. CDR3 nucleotides: TGTGCCAGCAGTTACTCAGGAAGAAATGAGCAGTTCTTC. It is translated as CASSYSGRNEQFF.

This rearrangement joins TRBV3-1 (or the pseudogene TRBV3-2) to TRBJ2-2, with D perhaps TRBD2 (5 bases). CDR3 length equals 14 residues. V was shortened by 7 bases and J by 6 bases, with 15 bases between the two germline ends. Germline CDR1 reads LGHDT; CDR2 reads YNNKEL (reference sequence). CDR3 DNA: TGTGCCAGCAACACCCCCGGGGTGTCCGGGGAGCTGTTTTTT. This translates into CASNTPGVSGELFF.

The CDR3 region is CASSLTGQSSYEQYF. For the CDR3, the DNA is TGTGCCAGCAGCCTCACCGGGCAGAGCTCCTACGAGCAGTACTTC. The V call is TRBV6-5, the J call TRBJ2-7; D not certain. Trimming removed 6 bases from V and 0 bases from J, with 15 bases in between. The CDR3 contains 15 residues. Germline CDR1 and CDR2: MNHEY and SVGAGI.

The V call is TRBV14, the J call TRBJ2-7, with D perhaps being TRBD1 or TRBD2 (7 bases each). CDR3 length equals 15 residues. The germline gives CDR1 SGHDN, CDR2 FVKESK. V shed 1 base and J shed 3 bases, with 13 bases lying between them. In DNA form, the CDR3 reads TGTGCCAGCAGCCAAGGGGGAGGGGGCTTCTACGAGCAGTACTTC. It specifies CASSQGGGGFYEQYF.

The chain has TRBV4-1 and TRBJ2-1; D gene uncertain. The CDR3 consists of 14 residues. Germline V gene data show CDR1 as MGHRA and CDR2 as YSYEKL. Trimming left V 4 bases short and J 0 bases short, with 7 bases between. CDR3 sequence reads: CASSPGSSYNEQFF. In DNA form, the CDR3 reads TGCGCCAGCAGCCCAGGAAGCTCCTACAATGAGCAGTTCTTC.

This rearrangement joins TRBV6-5 to TRBJ2-7; D may correspond to TRBD1 or TRBD2 (5 bases each). Trimming removed 8 bases from V and 6 bases from J, with 11 bases in between. The CDR3 extends over 11 amino acids. CDR1 MNHEY and CDR2 SVGAGI come from the germline V gene. DNA for the CDR3: TGTGCCAGCCGAGGGGAGATCGAGCAGTACTTC. Encoded protein: CASRGEIEQYF.

V is TRBV5-1 and J is TRBJ2-7, with 8 nucleotides matching TRBD1. In germline, CDR1 is SGHRS, CDR2 YFSETQ. CDR3 size: 15 residues. J was trimmed by 0 bases and V by 4 bases; bases with no gene match: 6. CDR3 in DNA: TGCGCCAGCAGCATTGACAGGGGAAGCTCCTACGAGCAGTACTTC. Its translation: CASSIDRGSSYEQYF.

The chain combines TRBV3-1 (or the pseudogene TRBV3-2) with TRBJ1-2; D not resolved. The germline V gene encodes CDR1 LGHDT and CDR2 YNNKEL (reference sequence). CDR3 length: 15 amino acids. With 5 bases removed from V and 8 bases from J, the gap between germline ends came to 21 bases. The CDR3 protein is CASSSPPLVTCGYTF. CDR3 DNA sequence: TGTGCCAGCAGCTCGCCGCCCCTAGTTACTTGCGGCTACACCTTC.

This chain joins TRBV29-1 and TRBJ1-1; D not resolved. Germline values: CDR1 SQVTM, CDR2 ANQGSEA. This CDR3 has 13 residues. The V and J ends lost 4 bases and 0 bases respectively, with 9 bases between them. Here the CDR3 DNA reads TGCAGCGTTGTTTTGAAGGTGAACACTGAAGCTTTCTTT. Protein product: CSVVLKVNTEAFF.

The gene calls are TRBV3-1 (or the pseudogene TRBV3-2) and TRBJ2-3, with 7 bases aligning to TRBD2. The CDR3 runs 16 residues. With 1 base clipped from V and 0 bases from J, the junction kept 4 bases outside the gene matches. Germline V gene lookup returns CDR1 LGHDT and CDR2 YNNKEL (reference sequence). In DNA form, the CDR3 reads TGTGCCAGCAGCCAAGGGGGGGGACCTAGCACAGATACGCAGTATTTT. It specifies CASSQGGGPSTDTQYF.

This rearrangement joins TRBV7-9 to TRBJ1-2; D possibly corresponds to TRBD1 (5 bases). Deletions cut 3 bases from V and 8 bases from J, with 10 bases between. Germline V gives CDR1 SEHNR, CDR2 FQNEAQ (reference sequence). This CDR3 region has 12 residues. CDR3 coding DNA: TGTGCCAGCAGCTTCGCAGGGAAAGGCTACACCTTC. Translation gives CASSFAGKGYTF. Drawing the rest from reference TRBV7-9 and TRBJ1-2, the complete variable domain is DTGVSQNPRHKITKRGQNVTFRCDPISEHNRLYWYRQTLGQGPEFLTYFQNEAQLEKSRLLSDRFSAERPKGSFSTLEIQRTEQGDSAMYLCASSFAGKGYTFGSGTRLTVV.

The rearrangement joins TRBV9 to TRBJ1-1; weak D call: TRBD1 (6 bases). CDR1 is SGDLS, CDR2 YYNGEE, per germline. The germline V and J ends were trimmed by 0 bases and 10 bases, with 13 bases remaining between them. The CDR3 runs to 13 residues. The CDR3 spells CASSVEGGSLAFF. The CDR3 DNA reads as TGTGCCAGCAGCGTAGAAGGGGGATCTTTAGCTTTCTTT.

This clone was counted once. The chain couples TRBV19 to TRBJ2-7; no reliable D call. The germline V and J ends were trimmed by 0 bases and 1 base, with 10 bases remaining between them. Per germline, CDR1 LNHDA and CDR2 SQIVND (reference sequence). The CDR3 spans 15 residues. CDR3 residues: CASSIDPVRSYEQYF. Written as DNA, the CDR3 is TGTGCCAGTAGTATAGATCCGGTCCGATCCTACGAGCAGTACTTC.

The chain has TRBV30 and TRBJ1-3, with D perhaps matching TRBD1 (6 bases). The CDR3 has 15 residues. The germline V gene has CDR1 GTSNPN and CDR2 SVGIG (reference sequence). V was trimmed by 4 bases and J by 6 bases, leaving 19 bases between them. The CDR3 DNA is TGTGCCTGGATACCCCTGGGGGGGGCTGAAAACACCATATATTTT. Translating gives CAWIPLGGAENTIYF.

The count of this clone is one. DNA of the CDR3: TGTGCCAGCAGTCCACTAGGGATTCGGGAGACCCAGTACTTC. The encoded protein is CASSPLGIRETQYF. The J gene is TRBJ2-5, the V gene TRBV7-9; D may be TRBD2 (5 bases). Germline V lookup: CDR1 SEHNR, CDR2 FQNEAQ (reference sequence). Trimming took off 6 bases at V and 5 bases at J, with 16 bases between the two ends. This CDR3 region has 14 residues.

A word on this clone: This same CDR3 is encoded by further DNA sequences in the sample. The chain links TRBV6-2 or TRBV6-3 to TRBJ1-5; D unresolved. Germline values: CDR1 MNHEY, CDR2 SVGEGT. V was shortened by 0 bases and J by 2 bases, with 8 bases between the two germline ends. The CDR3 length is 15 residues. DNA of the CDR3: TGTGCCAGCAGTTACTCAGGGCAGGGCAATCAGCCCCAGCATTTT. Its translation is CASSYSGQGNQPQHF.

The table lists this clone with a few counts. The rearrangement links TRBV25-1 to TRBJ1-2; D not resolved. Germline CDR1 and CDR2: MGHDK and SYGVNS. V lost 4 bases and J 4 bases, leaving 4 bases between the germline ends. The CDR3 runs to 11 residues. The CDR3 spells CASSGGYGYTF. Here the CDR3 DNA reads TGTGCCAGCAGTGGGGGCTATGGCTACACCTTC.

CDR3 bases: TGTGCCTGGAGTGCGGACAGGGGATACGGCTACACCTTC. Protein product: CAWSADRGYGYTF. This rearrangement joins TRBV30 to TRBJ1-2; the match to TRBD1 covers 9 bases. Germline V gene sequence: CDR1 GTSNPN, CDR2 SVGIG (reference sequence). The CDR3 runs 13 residues. Germline trimming cut 1 base from V and 8 bases from J; bases unmatched to any gene: 5.

J is TRBJ1-6 and V is TRBV3-1 (or the pseudogene TRBV3-2), with no clear D. This CDR3 spans 16 amino acids. In germline, CDR1 is LGHDT, CDR2 YNNKEL (reference sequence). Deletions cut 0 bases from V and 4 bases from J, with 10 bases between. This CDR3 is CASSQDPSPYNSPLHF. In DNA form, the CDR3 reads TGTGCCAGCAGCCAAGACCCAAGTCCTTATAATTCACCCCTCCACTTT.

The chain couples TRBV5-4 to TRBJ2-7; 7 bases are a match to TRBD2. The CDR3 has 13 residues. The J segment lost 3 bases and the V segment lost 4 bases, leaving 4 bases of the junction unmatched. Germline V gives CDR1 SGHNT, CDR2 YYREEE (reference sequence). The CDR3 DNA sequence: TGTGCCAGCAGCGGGGGGGGAAGCTACGAGCAGTACTTC. Its translation: CASSGGGSYEQYF. The full variable domain, with the rest looked up from reference TRBV5-4 and TRBJ2-7, is ETGVTQSPTHLIKTRGQQVTLRCSSQSGHNTVSWYQQALGQGPQFIFQYYREEENGRGNFPPRFSGLQFPNYSSELNVNALELDDSALYLCASSGGGSYEQYFGPGTRLTVT.

This chain connects TRBV5-4 to TRBJ1-2; D uncertain. CDR1 is SGHNT, CDR2 YYREEE, per germline (reference sequence). Trimming took 1 base from V and 2 from J, leaving 9 bases between them. This CDR3 spans 14 amino acids. Here the CDR3 reads CASSLSGLNYGYTF. The CDR3 DNA follows: TGTGCCAGCAGCTTGTCCGGACTCAACTATGGCTACACCTTC.

The CDR3 sequence: CASSYNKDRYGYTF. The CDR3 region has the DNA TGTGCCAGCAGTTATAACAAGGACAGATATGGCTACACCTTC. The chain uses TRBV6-6 and TRBJ1-2; D perhaps matches TRBD1 (6 bases). The CDR3 loop spans 14 amino acids. Germline values: CDR1 MNHNY, CDR2 SVGAGI (reference sequence). With 3 bases removed from V and 5 bases from J, the gap between germline ends came to 13 bases.

The chain employs TRBV3-1 (or the pseudogene TRBV3-2) and TRBJ2-7; D is perhaps TRBD1 or TRBD2 (5 bases each). The germline CDR1 and CDR2 sequences are LGHDT and YNNKEL (reference sequence). V was cut by 0 bases and J by 4 bases, with 10 bases left in between. CDR3 length equals 14 residues. CDR3 residues: CASSQDRQRYEQYF. The CDR3 DNA follows: TGTGCCAGCAGCCAAGACAGACAGCGGTACGAGCAGTACTTC.

The chain combines TRBV5-1 with TRBJ2-5, with 14 bases aligning to TRBD2. V shed 4 bases and J 0 bases; nucleotides not matched to a gene: 5. Germline V lookup: CDR1 SGHRS, CDR2 YFSETQ. CDR3 size: 17 residues. CDR3 in amino acids: CASSPGTSGGNQETQYF. For the CDR3, the DNA is TGCGCCAGCAGCCCAGGGACTAGCGGGGGAAACCAAGAGACCCAGTACTTC.

The chain carries TRBV7-8 and TRBJ1-4; no clear D gene. Germline-derived CDR1 and CDR2 are SGHVS and FQNEAQ. V lost 5 bases to trimming and J lost 4 bases, with 17 bases between them. The CDR3 loop spans 16 amino acids. CDR3 nucleotides: TGTGCCAGCAGCGACGGCCTGGCGGATAGTAATGAAAAACTGTTTTTT. This sequence encodes CASSDGLADSNEKLFF.

Details on this clone: The limits of the CDR3 on the DNA are not certain, so only TCRdb's listed CDR3 is given. CDR3 sequence reads: CASRPLPWGWGNNQPQHF. This chain uses TRBV12-2 with TRBJ1-5. TRBV12-2 is a listed pseudogene. The CDR3 spans 18 residues, counting both ends.

The rearrangement links TRBV5-1 to TRBJ1-1; D ambiguous. In germline, CDR1 is SGHRS, CDR2 YFSETQ. There are 14 residues in the CDR3. Trimming took off 4 bases at V and 4 bases at J, with 14 bases between the two ends. DNA of the CDR3: TGCGCCAGCAGCCTTAACCGGGTGGCCACTGAAGCTTTCTTT. Translating it yields CASSLNRVATEAFF.

The rearrangement joins TRBV7-2 to TRBJ2-5; D gene uncertain. Trimming pared 5 bases from V and 5 bases from J, leaving 6 bases between. Germline CDR1 is SGHTA and CDR2 is FQGNSA. This CDR3 is 11 amino acids long. The CDR3 here is CASSPAETQYF. The DNA of the CDR3 is TGTGCCAGCAGCCCGGCGGAGACCCAGTACTTC.